This TCR beta chain emerged from a study of blood T cell repertoires in COVID-19. For the study at large: Samples of COVID-19 (acute and convalescent) were obtained from the United States, Italy and Spain.

V shed 5 bases, J shed 0 bases, and the junction held 4 bases outside the gene matches. This CDR3 is built from 15 residues. Germline V gene data show CDR1 as MNHNY and CDR2 as SVGAGI (reference sequence). As processed by the authors: Reference gene primers were amplified, and this amplification served to estimate nucleated cell counts. Using immunoSEQ multiplex PCR, the repertoire was profiled, and TCRdb retains in-frame clones only, with some absent. V, J and clone size reflect that table, while D and trimming were determined from the DNA. The sample comprises about 120,000 clones, more than 85% of which are singletons, and 15% to 20% rests with the top ten. This clone was seen a single time.

J is TRBJ1-1 and V is TRBV6-6, with TRBD1 matching 9 bases. This receptor was taken from a human donor with acute or convalescent COVID-19. The donor label of this sample is uncertain. The sample was peripheral blood. In nucleotides, the CDR3 is TGTGCCAGCAGTGACGGACAGGGGATGAACACTGAAGCTTTCTTT. Residues: CASSDGQGMNTEAFF.